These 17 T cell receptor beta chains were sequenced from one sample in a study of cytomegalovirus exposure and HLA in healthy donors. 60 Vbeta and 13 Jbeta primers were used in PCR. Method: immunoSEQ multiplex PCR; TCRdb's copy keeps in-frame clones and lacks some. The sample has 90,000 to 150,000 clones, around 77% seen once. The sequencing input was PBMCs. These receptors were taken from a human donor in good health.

This chain's CDR3 is CASSFFLGGGEQFF. The CDR3 nucleotides read TGTGCCAGCAGCTTCTTCCTGGGGGGAGGAGAGCAGTTCTTC. The rearrangement uses TRBV7-2 and TRBJ2-1, with a possible D match to TRBD2 (6 bases). This CDR3 is built from 14 residues. V was trimmed by 3 bases and J by 10 bases, leaving 16 bases between them. Germline CDR1 is SGHTA and CDR2 is FQGNSA. The complete variable domain, with remaining parts taken from reference TRBV7-2 and TRBJ2-1, reads GAGVSQSPSNKVTEKGKDVELRCDPISGHTALYWYRQSLGQGLEFLIYFQGNSAPDKSGLPSDRFSAERTGGSVSTLTIQRTQQEDSAVYLCASSFFLGGGEQFFGPGTRLTVL.

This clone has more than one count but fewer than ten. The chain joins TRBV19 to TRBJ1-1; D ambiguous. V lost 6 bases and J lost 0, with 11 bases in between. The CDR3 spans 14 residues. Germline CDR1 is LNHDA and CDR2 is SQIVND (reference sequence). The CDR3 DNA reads TGTGCCAGTAGCGCACTACGGTTGAACACTGAAGCTTTCTTT. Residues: CASSALRLNTEAFF.

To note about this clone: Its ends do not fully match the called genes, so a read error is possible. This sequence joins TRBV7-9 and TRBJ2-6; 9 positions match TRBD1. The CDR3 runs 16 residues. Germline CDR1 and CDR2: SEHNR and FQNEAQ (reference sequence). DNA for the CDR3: TGTGCCGGCAGCGTACAGGGGGCGCAAGGGGCCAACGTCCTGACTTTC. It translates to CAGSVQGAQGANVLTF.

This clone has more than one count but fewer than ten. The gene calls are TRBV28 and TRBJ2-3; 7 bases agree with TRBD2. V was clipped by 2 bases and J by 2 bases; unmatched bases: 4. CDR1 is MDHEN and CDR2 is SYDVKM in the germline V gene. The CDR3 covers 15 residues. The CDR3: CASSLPLAVTDTQYF. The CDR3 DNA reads TGTGCCAGCAGTTTACCGCTAGCGGTCACAGATACGCAGTATTTT.

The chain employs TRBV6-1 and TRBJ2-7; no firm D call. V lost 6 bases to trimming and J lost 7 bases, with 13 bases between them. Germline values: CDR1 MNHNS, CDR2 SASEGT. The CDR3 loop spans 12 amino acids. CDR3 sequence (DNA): TGTGCCAGCAGCCTCCAGGCAAGGGAGCAGTACTTC. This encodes CASSLQAREQYF.

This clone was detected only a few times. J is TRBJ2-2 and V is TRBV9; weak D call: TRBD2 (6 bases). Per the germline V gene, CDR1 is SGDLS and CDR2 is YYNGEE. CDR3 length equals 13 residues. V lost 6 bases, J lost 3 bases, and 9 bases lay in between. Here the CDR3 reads CASNRRDTGELFF. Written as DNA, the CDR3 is TGTGCCAGCAACCGGAGGGACACCGGGGAGCTGTTTTTT.

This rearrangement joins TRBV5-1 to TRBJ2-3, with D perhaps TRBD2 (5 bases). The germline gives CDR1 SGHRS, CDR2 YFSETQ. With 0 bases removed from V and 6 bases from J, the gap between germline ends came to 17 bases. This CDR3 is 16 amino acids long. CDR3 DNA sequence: TGCGCCAGCAGCTTGGGTGGGAGCGGAGGTGTGGATACGCAGTATTTT. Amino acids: CASSLGGSGGVDTQYF.

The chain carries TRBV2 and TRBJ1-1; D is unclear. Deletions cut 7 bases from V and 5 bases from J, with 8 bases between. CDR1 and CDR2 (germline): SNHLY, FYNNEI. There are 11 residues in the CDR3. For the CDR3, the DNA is TGTGCCAGCATTAGAGCGACTGAAGCTTTCTTT. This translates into CASIRATEAFF.

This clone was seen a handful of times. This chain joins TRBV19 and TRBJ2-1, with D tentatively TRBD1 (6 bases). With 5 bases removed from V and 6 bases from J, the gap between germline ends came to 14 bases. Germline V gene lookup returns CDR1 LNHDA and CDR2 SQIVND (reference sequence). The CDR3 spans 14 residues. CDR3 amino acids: CASSQGSGINEQFF. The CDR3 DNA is TGTGCCAGTAGTCAGGGGTCAGGGATCAATGAGCAGTTCTTC.

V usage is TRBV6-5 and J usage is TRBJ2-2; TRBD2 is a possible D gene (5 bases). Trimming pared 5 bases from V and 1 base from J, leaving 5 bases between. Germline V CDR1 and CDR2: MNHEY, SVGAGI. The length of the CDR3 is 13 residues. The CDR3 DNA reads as TGTGCCAGCAGTAGCGGGAACACCGGGGAGCTGTTTTTT. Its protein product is CASSSGNTGELFF.

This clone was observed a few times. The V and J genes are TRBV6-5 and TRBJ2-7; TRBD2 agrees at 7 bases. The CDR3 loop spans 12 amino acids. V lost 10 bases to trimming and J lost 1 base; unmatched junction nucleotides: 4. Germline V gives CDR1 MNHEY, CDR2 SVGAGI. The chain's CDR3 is CATRGGSYEQYF. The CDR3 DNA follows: TGTGCCACTAGGGGAGGGTCCTACGAGCAGTACTTC.

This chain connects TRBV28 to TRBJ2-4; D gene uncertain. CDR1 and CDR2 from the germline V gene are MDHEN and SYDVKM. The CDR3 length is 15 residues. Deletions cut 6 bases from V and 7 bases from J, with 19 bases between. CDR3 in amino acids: CASSRRQTGRNIQYF. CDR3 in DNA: TGTGCCAGCAGCCGCCGCCAGACGGGTAGGAACATTCAGTACTTC.

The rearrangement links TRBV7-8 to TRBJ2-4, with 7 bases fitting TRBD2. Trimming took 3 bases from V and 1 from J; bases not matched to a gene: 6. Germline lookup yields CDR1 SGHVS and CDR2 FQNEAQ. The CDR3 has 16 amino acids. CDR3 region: CASSFSLADAKNIQYF. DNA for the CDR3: TGTGCCAGCAGCTTTAGTCTAGCGGACGCCAAAAACATTCAGTACTTC.

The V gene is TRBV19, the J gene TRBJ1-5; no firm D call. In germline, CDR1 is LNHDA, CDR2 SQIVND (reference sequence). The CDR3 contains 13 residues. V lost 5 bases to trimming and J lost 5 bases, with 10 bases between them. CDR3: CASSGLPHQPQHF. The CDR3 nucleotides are TGTGCCAGTAGTGGCCTCCCACATCAGCCCCAGCATTTT.

CDR3 residues: CASSARTSGEETQYF. CDR3 bases: TGTGCCAGCAGCGCACGGACTAGCGGAGAAGAGACCCAGTACTTC. The chain employs TRBV5-4 and TRBJ2-5, with 10 nucleotides matching TRBD2. CDR3 size: 15 residues. Per the germline V gene, CDR1 is SGHNT and CDR2 is YYREEE (reference sequence). Germline trimming cut 4 bases from V and 3 bases from J; bases unmatched to any gene: 6.

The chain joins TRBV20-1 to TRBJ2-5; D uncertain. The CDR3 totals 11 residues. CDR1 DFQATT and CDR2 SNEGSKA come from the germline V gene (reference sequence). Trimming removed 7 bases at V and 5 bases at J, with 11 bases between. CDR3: CSGSSRETQYF. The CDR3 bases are TGCAGTGGGAGTAGTCGGGAGACCCAGTACTTC.

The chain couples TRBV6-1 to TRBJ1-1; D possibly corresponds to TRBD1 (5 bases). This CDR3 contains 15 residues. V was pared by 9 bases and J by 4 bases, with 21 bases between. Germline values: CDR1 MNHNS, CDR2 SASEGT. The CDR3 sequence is CASCTGTALPTEAFF. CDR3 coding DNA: TGTGCCAGTTGCACCGGGACTGCCCTCCCCACTGAAGCTTTCTTT.